The 11 T cell receptor beta chains presented below share a single source sample, sequenced in a study of low-dose radiotherapy and immunotherapy resistance in tumors. First-strand cDNA used TRAV- and TRBV-specific primers, covering alpha and beta chains. For amplifying TCRs, the PCR ran for roughly 20 cycles with Phusion, which was used together with a constant-region primer and the adapter on the V primers. TCRdb passed the reads through MiXCR, listing each CDR3 protein once. Among roughly 18,000 distinct CDR3 sequences listed, roughly 70% were seen once. The receptors were gathered from a human donor with advanced metastatic prostate, ovarian, gallbladder or colorectal cancer (not recorded which). This table probably holds off-target reads from a library built for another chain.

This clonotype was picked up a small number of times. The chain combines TRBV6-1 with TRBJ2-7, with 7 bases identical to TRBD1. The junction had 7 bases not matched to a gene; V was cut back by 6 bases and J by 2 bases. CDR1 and CDR2 (germline): MNHNS, SASEGT. CDR3 length: 14 amino acids. The CDR3 protein is CASRKQGNTYEQYF. In DNA, the CDR3 is TGTGCCAGCAGGAAACAGGGGAACACCTACGAGCAGTACTTC.

The table lists this clonotype with a count of one. The rearrangement joins TRBV5-1 to TRBJ2-1; 9 bases line up with TRBD2. There are 15 residues in the CDR3. V lost 4 bases, J lost 0 bases, and 2 bases stayed unmatched. Germline V lookup: CDR1 SGHRS, CDR2 YFSETQ. The CDR3: CASSPSGVSYNEQFF. CDR3 coding DNA: TGCGCCAGCAGCCCTAGCGGGGTCTCCTACAATGAGCAGTTCTTC.

The J gene is TRBJ1-4, the V gene TRBV23-1; D unclear. TRBV23-1 carries the ORF label, with uncertain function. This CDR3 is built from 17 residues. Between the trimmed V and J ends, which lost 0 bases and 1 base, there was a span of 12 bases. CDR3 amino acids: CASSQSLPVQTNEKLFF. As DNA, the CDR3 is TGCGCCAGCAGTCAATCCCTCCCCGTTCAAACTAATGAAAAACTGTTTTTT.

The chain carries TRBV6-2 or TRBV6-3 and TRBJ1-5; possibly TRBD1 for D (6 bases). V was shortened by 0 bases and J by 4 bases, with 19 bases between the two germline ends. Germline assignment: CDR1 MNHEY and CDR2 SVGEGT. CDR3 size: 18 residues. CDR3 nucleotide sequence: TGTGCCAGCAGTTACTCAGGGGGGGACGGAATAAGGAATCAGCCCCAGCATTTT. Translation: CASSYSGGDGIRNQPQHF.

This clonotype was observed a handful of times. V usage is TRBV28 and J usage is TRBJ2-7; D ambiguous. Trimming cost V 6 bases and J 4 bases, with 7 bases left between them. Germline CDR1 MDHEN, CDR2 SYDVKM. The length of the CDR3 is 11 residues. For the CDR3, the DNA is TGTGCCAGCAGCCCCGGGTACGAGCAGTACTTC. This codes for CASSPGYEQYF.

The rearrangement joins TRBV7-2 to TRBJ2-1; the match to TRBD1 covers 9 bases. Germline lookup yields CDR1 SGHTA and CDR2 FQGNSA. The CDR3 covers 19 residues. Trimming cost V 0 bases and J 3 bases; bases outside gene matches: 12. The CDR3 sequence: CASSLARFGTGRIYNEQFF. CDR3 DNA: TGTGCCAGCAGCTTAGCCCGGTTCGGGACAGGGAGAATCTACAATGAGCAGTTCTTC.

This clonotype was seen a handful of times. J is TRBJ2-1 and V is TRBV5-6; D not resolved. Germline loops: CDR1 SGHDT, CDR2 YYEEEE. This CDR3 spans 11 amino acids. The ends were cut back, 3 bases at V and 2 bases at J, with 0 bases in the middle. The CDR3, as DNA: TGTGCCAGCAGCTCCTACAATGAGCAGTTCTTC. It yields the protein CASSSYNEQFF.

The V and J genes are TRBV20-1 and TRBJ2-5; D is uncertain. The germline gives CDR1 DFQATT, CDR2 SNEGSKA (reference sequence). This CDR3 spans 11 amino acids. Trimming cost V 1 base and J 6 bases, with 6 bases left between them. For the CDR3, the DNA is TGCAGTGCTAGAGGTAGCCAGACCCAGTACTTC. It is translated as CSARGSQTQYF.

The rearrangement joins TRBV28 to TRBJ1-6; D possibly corresponds to TRBD1 (5 bases). Germline-derived CDR1 and CDR2 are MDHEN and SYDVKM. This CDR3 spans 13 amino acids. With 6 bases removed from V and 9 bases from J, the gap between germline ends came to 12 bases. For the CDR3, the DNA is TGTGCCAGCAGGGGGGACGTCCTTTCACCCCTCCACTTT. This codes for CASRGDVLSPLHF.

The chain is built from TRBV4-1 and TRBJ1-2; 7 bases line up with TRBD1. The length of the CDR3 is 15 residues. Losses at the gene ends were 2 bases for V and 1 base for J; bases not matched to a gene: 4. CDR1 and CDR2 (germline): MGHRA, YSYEKL. The CDR3 sequence is CASSQQGDHNYGYTF. The CDR3 DNA reads as TGCGCCAGCAGCCAACAGGGGGACCATAACTATGGCTACACCTTC.

The chain recombines TRBV5-3 with TRBJ2-7, with D possibly being TRBD1 (6 bases). TRBV5-3 is an ORF for which the function is uncertain. The CDR3 is made up of 11 amino acids. V shed 8 bases and J shed 5 bases, with 11 bases lying between them. The CDR3 loop reads CASGNRDEQYF. In DNA form, the CDR3 reads TGTGCCAGCGGAAACAGGGACGAGCAGTACTTC.